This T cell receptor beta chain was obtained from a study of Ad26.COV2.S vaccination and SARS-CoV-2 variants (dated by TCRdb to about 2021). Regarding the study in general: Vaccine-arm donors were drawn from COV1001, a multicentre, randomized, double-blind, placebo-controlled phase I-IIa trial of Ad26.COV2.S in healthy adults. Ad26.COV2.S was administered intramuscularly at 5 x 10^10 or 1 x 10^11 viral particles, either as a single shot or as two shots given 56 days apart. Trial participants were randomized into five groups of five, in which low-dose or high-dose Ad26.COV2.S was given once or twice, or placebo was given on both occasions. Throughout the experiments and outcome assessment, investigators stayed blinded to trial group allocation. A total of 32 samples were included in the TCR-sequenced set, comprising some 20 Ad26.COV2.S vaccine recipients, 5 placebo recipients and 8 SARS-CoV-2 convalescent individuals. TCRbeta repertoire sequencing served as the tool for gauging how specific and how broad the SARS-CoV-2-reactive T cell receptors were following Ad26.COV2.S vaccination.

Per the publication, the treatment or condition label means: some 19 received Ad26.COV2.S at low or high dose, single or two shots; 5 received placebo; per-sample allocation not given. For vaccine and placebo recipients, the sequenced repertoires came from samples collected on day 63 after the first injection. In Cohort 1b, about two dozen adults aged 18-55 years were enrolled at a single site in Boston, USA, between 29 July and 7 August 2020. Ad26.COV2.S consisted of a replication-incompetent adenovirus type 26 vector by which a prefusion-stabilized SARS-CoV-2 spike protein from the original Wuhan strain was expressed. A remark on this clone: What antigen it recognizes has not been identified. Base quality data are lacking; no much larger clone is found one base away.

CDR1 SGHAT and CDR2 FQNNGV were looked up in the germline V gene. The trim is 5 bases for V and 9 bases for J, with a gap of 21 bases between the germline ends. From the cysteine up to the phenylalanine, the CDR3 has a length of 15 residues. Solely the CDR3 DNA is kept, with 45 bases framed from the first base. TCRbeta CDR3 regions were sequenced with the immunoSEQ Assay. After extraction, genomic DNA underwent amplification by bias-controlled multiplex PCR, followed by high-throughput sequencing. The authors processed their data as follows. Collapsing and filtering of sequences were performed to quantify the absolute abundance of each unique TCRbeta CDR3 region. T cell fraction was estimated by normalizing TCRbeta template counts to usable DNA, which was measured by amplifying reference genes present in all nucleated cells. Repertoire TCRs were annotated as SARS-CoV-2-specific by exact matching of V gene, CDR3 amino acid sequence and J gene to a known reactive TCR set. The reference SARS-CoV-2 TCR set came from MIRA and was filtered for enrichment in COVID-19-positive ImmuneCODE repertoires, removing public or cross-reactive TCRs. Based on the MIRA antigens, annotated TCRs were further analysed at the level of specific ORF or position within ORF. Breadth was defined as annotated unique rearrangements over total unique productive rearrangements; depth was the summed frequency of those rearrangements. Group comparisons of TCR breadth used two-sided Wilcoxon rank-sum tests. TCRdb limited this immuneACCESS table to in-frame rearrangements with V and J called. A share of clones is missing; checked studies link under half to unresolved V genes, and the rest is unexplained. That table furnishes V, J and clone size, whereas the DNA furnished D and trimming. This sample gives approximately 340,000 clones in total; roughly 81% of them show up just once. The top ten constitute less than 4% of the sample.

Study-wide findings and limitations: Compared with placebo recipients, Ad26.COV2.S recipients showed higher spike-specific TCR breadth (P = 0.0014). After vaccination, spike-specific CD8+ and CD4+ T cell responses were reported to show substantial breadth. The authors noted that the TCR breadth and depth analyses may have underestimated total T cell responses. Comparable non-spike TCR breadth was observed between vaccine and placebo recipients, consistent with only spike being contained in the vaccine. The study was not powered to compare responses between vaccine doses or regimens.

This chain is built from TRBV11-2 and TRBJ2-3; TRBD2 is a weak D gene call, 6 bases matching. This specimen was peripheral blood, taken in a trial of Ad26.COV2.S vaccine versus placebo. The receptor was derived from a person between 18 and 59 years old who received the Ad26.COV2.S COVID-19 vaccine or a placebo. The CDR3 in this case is CASSTTPVGGITQYF. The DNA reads TGTGCCAGCAGCACAACGCCCGTTGGGGGGATAACGCAGTATTTT.